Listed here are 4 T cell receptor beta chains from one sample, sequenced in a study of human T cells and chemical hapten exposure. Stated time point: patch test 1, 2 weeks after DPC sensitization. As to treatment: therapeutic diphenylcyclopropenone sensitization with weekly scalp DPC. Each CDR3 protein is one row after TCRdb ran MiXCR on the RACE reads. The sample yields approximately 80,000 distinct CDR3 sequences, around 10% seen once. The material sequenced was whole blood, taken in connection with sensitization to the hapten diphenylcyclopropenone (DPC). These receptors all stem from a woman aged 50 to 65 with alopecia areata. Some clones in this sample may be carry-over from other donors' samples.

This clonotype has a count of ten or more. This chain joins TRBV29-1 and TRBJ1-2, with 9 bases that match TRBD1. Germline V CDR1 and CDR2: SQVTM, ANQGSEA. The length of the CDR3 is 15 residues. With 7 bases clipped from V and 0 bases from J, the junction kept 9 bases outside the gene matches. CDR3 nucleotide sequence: TGCAGCGCCGTGGATGGGGACAGGGCTAACTATGGCTACACCTTC. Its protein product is CSAVDGDRANYGYTF.

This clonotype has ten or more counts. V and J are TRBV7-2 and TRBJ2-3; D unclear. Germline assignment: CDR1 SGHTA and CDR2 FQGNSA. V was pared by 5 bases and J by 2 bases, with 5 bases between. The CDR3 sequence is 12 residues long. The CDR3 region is CASSPTTDTQYF. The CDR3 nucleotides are TGTGCCAGCAGCCCGACCACAGATACGCAGTATTTT.

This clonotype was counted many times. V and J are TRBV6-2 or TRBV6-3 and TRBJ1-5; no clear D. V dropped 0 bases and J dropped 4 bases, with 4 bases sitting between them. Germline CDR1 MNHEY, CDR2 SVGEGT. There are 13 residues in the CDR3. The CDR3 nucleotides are TGTGCCAGCAGTTACTCCACTAATCAGCCCCAGCATTTT. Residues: CASSYSTNQPQHF.

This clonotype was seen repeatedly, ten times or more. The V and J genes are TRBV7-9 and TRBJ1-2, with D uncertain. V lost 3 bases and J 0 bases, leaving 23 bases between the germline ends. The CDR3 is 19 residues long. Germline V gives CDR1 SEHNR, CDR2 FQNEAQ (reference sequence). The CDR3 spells CASSFLVGSSLQSNYGYTF. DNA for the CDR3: TGTGCCAGCAGCTTTCTTGTCGGGTCGAGCTTACAGTCTAACTATGGCTACACCTTC.